This T cell receptor beta chain derives from a study of cytotoxic CD8 clonotypes in ibrutinib-treated CLL. Overall study: Partial responders around 24, complete 2; roughly 12 progressed and roughly 14 stayed in remission by median roughly 6 years. Response material was collected after a median around 12 months of treatment, range 6 to 36. Study-level results: Among the clonotypes, public ones were uncommon and contracted or held stable on treatment.

V lost 0 bases to trimming and J lost 6 bases, with 15 bases between them. The CDR3 is 15 residues long. Germline V gene lookup returns CDR1 SGHRS and CDR2 YFSETQ. Comment on this clone: Its specificity is unknown.

Investigators sought sequencing depths of between 1 in 200,000 and 1 in 1 million T cells. The protocol was immunoSEQ multiplex PCR, while the TCRdb copy is restricted to in-frame clones and leaves out a portion. Of fewer than 300,000 clones listed, around 76% were seen once; the top ten hold roughly 5.7%. This sequence joins TRBV5-1 and TRBJ1-1; D not resolved. The source is a human donor with chronic lymphocytic leukemia. The sequencing used PBMCs, collected at disease progression, from a patient treated with ibrutinib. The chain's CDR3 is CASSLVADGGAEAFF. The CDR3 nucleotides read TGCGCCAGCAGCTTGGTCGCGGACGGTGGCGCTGAAGCTTTCTTT.